This T cell receptor (beta chain) was captured in a study of CD8+CD57+ T cells in acquired aplastic anemia. Patients chosen for sequencing had CD8+CD57+ cells that had expanded, as shown by flow cytometry. The CDR3 sequence is 12 residues long. Trimming shortened V by 7 bases and J by 2 bases, and 12 bases separated the two germline ends. Germline CDR1 is SQVTM and CDR2 is ANQGSEA. Template material for TCR beta VDJ and CDR3 profiling consisted of genomic DNA. MiXCR was run by TCRdb on the reads, yielding one entry per CDR3 protein. The sample lists around 430,000 distinct CDR3 sequences; around a third were seen once.

Sample: sorted CD4+, CD8+, or CD8+CD57+ T cells (not recorded which) from PBMCs. This receptor was obtained from a human donor with aplastic anemia. The V gene is TRBV29-1, the J gene TRBJ2-7; D is perhaps TRBD1 or TRBD2 (5 bases each). CDR3 protein: CSDRDRAYEQYF. CDR3 DNA sequence: TGCAGCGACCGGGACCGCGCCTACGAGCAGTACTTC.